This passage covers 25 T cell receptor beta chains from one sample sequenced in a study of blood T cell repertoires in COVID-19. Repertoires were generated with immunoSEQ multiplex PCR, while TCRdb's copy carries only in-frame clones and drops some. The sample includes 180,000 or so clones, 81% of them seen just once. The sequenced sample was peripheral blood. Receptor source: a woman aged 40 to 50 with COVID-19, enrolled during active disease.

CDR3 sequence reads: CASSGLAGGFEQFF. CDR3 DNA: TGTGCCAGCAGTGGACTAGCGGGAGGGTTTGAGCAGTTCTTC. V is TRBV2 and J is TRBJ2-1, with 14 bases that match TRBD2. The CDR3 contains 14 residues. The germline CDR1 and CDR2 sequences are SNHLY and FYNNEI. Trimming removed 4 bases from V and 9 bases from J; junction bases left unmatched: 2.

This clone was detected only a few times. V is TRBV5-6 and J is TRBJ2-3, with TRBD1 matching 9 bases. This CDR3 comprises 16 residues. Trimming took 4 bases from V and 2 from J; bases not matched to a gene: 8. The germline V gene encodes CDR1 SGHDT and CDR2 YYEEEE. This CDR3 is CASSKRDREITDTQYF. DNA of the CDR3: TGTGCCAGCAGCAAAAGGGACAGGGAAATCACAGATACGCAGTATTTT.

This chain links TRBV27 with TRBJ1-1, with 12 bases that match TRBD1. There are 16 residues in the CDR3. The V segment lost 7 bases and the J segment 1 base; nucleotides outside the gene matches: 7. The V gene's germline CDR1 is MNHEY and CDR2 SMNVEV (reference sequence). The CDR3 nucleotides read TGTGCCAGCATGAGTTGGGGACAGGGGGCGAACACTGAAGCTTTCTTT. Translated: CASMSWGQGANTEAFF.

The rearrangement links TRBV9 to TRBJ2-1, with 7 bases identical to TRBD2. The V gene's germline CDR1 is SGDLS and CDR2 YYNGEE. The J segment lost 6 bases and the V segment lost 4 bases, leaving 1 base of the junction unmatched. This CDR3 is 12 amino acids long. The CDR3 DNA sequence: TGTGCCAGCAGCCGCGGGAGCAATGAGCAGTTCTTC. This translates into CASSRGSNEQFF. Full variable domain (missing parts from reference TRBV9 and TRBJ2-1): DSGVTQTPKHLITATGQRVTLRCSPRSGDLSVYWYQQSLDQGLQFLIQYYNGEERAKGNILERFSAQQFPDLHSELNLSSLELGDSALYFCASSRGSNEQFFGPGTRLTVL.

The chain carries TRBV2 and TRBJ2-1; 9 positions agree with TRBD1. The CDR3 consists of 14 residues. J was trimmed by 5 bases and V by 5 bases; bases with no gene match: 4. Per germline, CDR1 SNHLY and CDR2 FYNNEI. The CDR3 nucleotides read TGTGCCAGCAGTCAACAGGGGGCTGACAATGAGCAGTTCTTC. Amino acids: CASSQQGADNEQFF.

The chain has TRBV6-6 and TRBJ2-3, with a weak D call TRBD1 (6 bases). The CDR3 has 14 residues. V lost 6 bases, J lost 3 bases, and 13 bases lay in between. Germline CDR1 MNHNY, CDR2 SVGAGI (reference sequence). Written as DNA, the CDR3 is TGTGCCAGCAGATGGACAGCATCGACAGATACGCAGTATTTT. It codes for CASRWTASTDTQYF.

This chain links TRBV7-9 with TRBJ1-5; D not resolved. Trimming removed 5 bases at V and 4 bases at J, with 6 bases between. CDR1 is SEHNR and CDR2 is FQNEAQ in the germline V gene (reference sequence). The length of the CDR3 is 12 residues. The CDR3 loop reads CASSLQNQPQHF. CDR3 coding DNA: TGTGCCAGCAGCCTACAGAATCAGCCCCAGCATTTT.

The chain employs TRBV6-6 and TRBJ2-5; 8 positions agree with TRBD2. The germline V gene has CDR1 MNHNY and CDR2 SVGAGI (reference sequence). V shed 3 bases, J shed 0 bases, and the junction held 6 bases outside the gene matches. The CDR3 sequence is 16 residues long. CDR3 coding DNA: TGTGCCAGCAGTTATCCAGCGGGGGAGCACCAAGAGACCCAGTACTTC. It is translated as CASSYPAGEHQETQYF.

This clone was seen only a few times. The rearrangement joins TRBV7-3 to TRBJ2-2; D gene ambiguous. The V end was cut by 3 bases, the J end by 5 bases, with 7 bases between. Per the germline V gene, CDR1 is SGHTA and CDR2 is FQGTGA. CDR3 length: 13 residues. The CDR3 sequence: CASSFAETGELFF. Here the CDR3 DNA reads TGTGCCAGCAGCTTCGCGGAGACCGGGGAGCTGTTTTTT. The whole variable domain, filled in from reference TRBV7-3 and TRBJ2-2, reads GAGVSQTPSNKVTEKGKYVELRCDPISGHTALYWYRQSLGQGPEFLIYFQGTGAADDSGLPNDRFFAVRPEGSVSTLKIQRTERGDSAVYLCASSFAETGELFFGEGSRLTVL.

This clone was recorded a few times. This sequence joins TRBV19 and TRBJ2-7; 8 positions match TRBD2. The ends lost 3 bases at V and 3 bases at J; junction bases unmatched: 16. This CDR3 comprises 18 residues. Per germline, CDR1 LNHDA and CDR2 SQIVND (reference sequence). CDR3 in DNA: TGTGCCAGTAGTATCGGGGCTAGCGGGCCTGCGCCGCTCTACGAGCAGTACTTC. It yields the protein CASSIGASGPAPLYEQYF.

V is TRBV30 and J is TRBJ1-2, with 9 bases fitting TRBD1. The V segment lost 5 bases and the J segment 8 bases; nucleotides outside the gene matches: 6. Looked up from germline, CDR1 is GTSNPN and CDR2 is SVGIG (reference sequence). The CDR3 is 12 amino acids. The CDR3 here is CAWGQGWNGYTF. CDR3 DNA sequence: TGTGCCTGGGGACAGGGGTGGAACGGCTACACCTTC.

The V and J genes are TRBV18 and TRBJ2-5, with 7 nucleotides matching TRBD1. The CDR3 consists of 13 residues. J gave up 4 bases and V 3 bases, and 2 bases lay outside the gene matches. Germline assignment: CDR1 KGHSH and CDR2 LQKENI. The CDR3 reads CASSPTGAETQYF. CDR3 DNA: TGTGCCAGCTCACCCACAGGGGCAGAGACCCAGTACTTC.

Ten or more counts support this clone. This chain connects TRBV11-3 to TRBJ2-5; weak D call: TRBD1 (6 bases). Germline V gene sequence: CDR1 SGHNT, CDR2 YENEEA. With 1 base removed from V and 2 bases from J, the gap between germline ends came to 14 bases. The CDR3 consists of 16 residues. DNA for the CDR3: TGTGCCAGCAGCTTAGGTGACAGGAGTAAACAAGAGACCCAGTACTTC. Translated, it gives CASSLGDRSKQETQYF.

This CDR3 reads CAWSGMTGIEGYTF. CDR3 bases: TGTGCCTGGAGTGGGATGACAGGGATAGAGGGCTACACCTTC. The chain employs TRBV30 and TRBJ1-2; 7 bases agree with TRBD1. V lost 1 base and J lost 8; bases outside the gene matches: 10. This CDR3 has 14 amino acids. Germline V gene sequence: CDR1 GTSNPN, CDR2 SVGIG (reference sequence).

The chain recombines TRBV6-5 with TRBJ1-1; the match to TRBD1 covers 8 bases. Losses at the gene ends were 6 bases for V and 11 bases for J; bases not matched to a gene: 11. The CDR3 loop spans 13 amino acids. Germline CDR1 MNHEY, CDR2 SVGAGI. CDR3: CASSQQATGVAFF. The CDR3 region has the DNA TGTGCCAGCAGCCAACAGGCGACAGGGGTTGCTTTCTTT.

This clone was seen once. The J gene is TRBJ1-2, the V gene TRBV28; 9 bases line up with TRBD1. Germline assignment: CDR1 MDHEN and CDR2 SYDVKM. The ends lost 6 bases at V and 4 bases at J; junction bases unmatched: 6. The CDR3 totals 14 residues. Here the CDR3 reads CASRSQGAGYGYTF. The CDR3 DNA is TGTGCCAGCAGATCACAGGGGGCCGGCTATGGCTACACCTTC.

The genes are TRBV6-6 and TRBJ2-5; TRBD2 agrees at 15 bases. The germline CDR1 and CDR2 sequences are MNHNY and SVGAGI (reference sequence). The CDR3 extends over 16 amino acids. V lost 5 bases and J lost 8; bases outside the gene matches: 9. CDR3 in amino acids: CASSTRTSGGAGTQYF. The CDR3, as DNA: TGTGCCAGCAGTACCCGGACTAGCGGGGGGGCGGGTACCCAGTACTTC.

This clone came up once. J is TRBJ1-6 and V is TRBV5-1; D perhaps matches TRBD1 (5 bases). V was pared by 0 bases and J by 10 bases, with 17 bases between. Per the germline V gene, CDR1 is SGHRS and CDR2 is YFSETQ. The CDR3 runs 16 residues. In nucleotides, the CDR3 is TGCGCCAGCAGCTTGGAAGTCCCAGGGTTAGGATCACCCCTCCACTTT. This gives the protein CASSLEVPGLGSPLHF.

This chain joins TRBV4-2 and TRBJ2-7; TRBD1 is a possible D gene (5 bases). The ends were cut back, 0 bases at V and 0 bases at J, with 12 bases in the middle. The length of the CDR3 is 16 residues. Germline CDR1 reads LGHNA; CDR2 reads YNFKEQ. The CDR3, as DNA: TGTGCCAGCAGCCAAGAAGTTGTCAGGGTCTCCTACGAGCAGTACTTC. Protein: CASSQEVVRVSYEQYF.

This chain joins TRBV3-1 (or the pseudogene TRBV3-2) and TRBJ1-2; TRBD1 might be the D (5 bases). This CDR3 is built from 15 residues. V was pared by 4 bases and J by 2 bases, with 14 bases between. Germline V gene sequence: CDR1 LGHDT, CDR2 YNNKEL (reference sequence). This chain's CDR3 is CASSRQGEVNYGYTF. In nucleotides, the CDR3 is TGTGCCAGCAGCCGCCAGGGTGAGGTCAACTATGGCTACACCTTC.

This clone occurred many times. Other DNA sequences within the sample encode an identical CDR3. This CDR3 reads CASSEGGGDTEAFF. The CDR3 DNA sequence: TGTGCCAGCAGTGAAGGTGGGGGGGACACTGAAGCTTTCTTT. V and J are TRBV2 and TRBJ1-1; the D gene is possibly TRBD1 (5 bases). With 1 base removed from V and 3 bases from J, the gap between germline ends came to 9 bases. Looked up from germline, CDR1 is SNHLY and CDR2 is FYNNEI. This CDR3 has 14 amino acids.

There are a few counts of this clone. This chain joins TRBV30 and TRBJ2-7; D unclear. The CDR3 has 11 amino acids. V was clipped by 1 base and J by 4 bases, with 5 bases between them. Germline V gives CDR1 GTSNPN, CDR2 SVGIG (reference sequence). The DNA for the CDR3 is TGTGCCTGGAGTGCTAGATACGAGCAGTACTTC. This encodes CAWSARYEQYF.

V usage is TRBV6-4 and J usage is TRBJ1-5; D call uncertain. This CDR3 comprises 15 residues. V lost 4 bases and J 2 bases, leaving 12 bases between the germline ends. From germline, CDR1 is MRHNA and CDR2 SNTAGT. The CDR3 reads CASSGREGGNQPQHF. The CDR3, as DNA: TGTGCCAGCAGTGGCCGTGAAGGAGGCAATCAGCCCCAGCATTTT.

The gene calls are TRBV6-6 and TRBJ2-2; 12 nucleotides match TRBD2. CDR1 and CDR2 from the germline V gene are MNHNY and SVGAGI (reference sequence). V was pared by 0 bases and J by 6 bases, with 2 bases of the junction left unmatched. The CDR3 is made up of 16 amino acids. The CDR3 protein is CASSYSGLAGSGELFF. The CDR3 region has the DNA TGTGCCAGCAGTTACTCGGGACTAGCGGGTTCCGGGGAGCTGTTTTTT.

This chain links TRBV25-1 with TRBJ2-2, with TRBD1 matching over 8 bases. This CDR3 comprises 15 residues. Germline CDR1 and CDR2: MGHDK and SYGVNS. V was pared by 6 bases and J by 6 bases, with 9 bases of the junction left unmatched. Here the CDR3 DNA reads TGTGCCAGCAGGACAGGGGATGTTATAGCCGGGGAGCTGTTTTTT. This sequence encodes CASRTGDVIAGELFF.